Shown below are 9 T cell receptor beta chains from a single sample sequenced in a study of blood T cell repertoires in COVID-19. Assay used: immunoSEQ multiplex PCR; TCRdb lists only in-frame clones, some missing. Of some 70,000 clones listed, approximately 80% were seen once; the top ten hold approximately 12%. The sequenced sample was peripheral blood. Every receptor here comes from a human donor in a cohort sampled during active COVID-19.

The rearrangement uses TRBV6-2 or TRBV6-3 and TRBJ2-7; D remains unclear. The germline V and J ends were trimmed by 6 bases and 4 bases, with 16 bases remaining between them. Germline loops: CDR1 MNHEY, CDR2 SVGEGT. This CDR3 has 14 amino acids. This CDR3 is CASSPPDEEYEQYV. In DNA form, the CDR3 reads TGTGCCAGCAGCCCTCCCGATGAAGAGTACGAGCAGTACGTC.

The gene calls are TRBV19 and TRBJ2-5; TRBD1 agrees at 10 bases. The CDR3 contains 16 residues. With 8 bases clipped from V and 5 bases from J, the junction kept 14 bases outside the gene matches. The germline CDR1 and CDR2 sequences are LNHDA and SQIVND (reference sequence). CDR3 in amino acids: CASSDRGPVSGETQYF. The CDR3, as DNA: TGTGCCAGTTCCGACAGGGGGCCCGTCTCGGGGGAGACCCAGTACTTC.

The rearrangement joins TRBV12-3 or TRBV12-4 to TRBJ1-2, with TRBD1 identical over 8 bases. The CDR3 runs 13 residues. The V gene end was trimmed by 6 bases and the J gene end by 5 bases; junction bases not matched to a gene: 5. The CDR3 region is CASRQQGVYGYTF. The CDR3 bases are TGTGCCAGCAGGCAACAGGGGGTATATGGCTACACCTTC.

This clone has a handful of counts. Here the CDR3 DNA reads TGTGCCAGCAGCAAGCCGGGACAGGGGGCTGGAGAGCAGTACGTC. Protein product: CASSKPGQGAGEQYV. The chain couples TRBV5-4 to TRBJ2-7, with 12 bases identical to TRBD1. Germline CDR1 SGHNT, CDR2 YYREEE (reference sequence). V shed 4 bases, J shed 7 bases, and the junction held 9 bases outside the gene matches. The CDR3 extends over 15 amino acids.

V gene TRBV18 combines with J gene TRBJ1-1; weak D call: TRBD1 (5 bases). Germline CDR1 KGHSH, CDR2 LQKENI. V was pared by 2 bases and J by 6 bases, with 10 bases between. This CDR3 region has 13 residues. Written as DNA, the CDR3 is TGTGCCAGCTCACCAAGGGGCACCGCTGAAGCTTTCTTT. It codes for CASSPRGTAEAFF.

This chain joins TRBV10-3 and TRBJ1-2, with 8 positions matching TRBD1. The CDR3 has 13 residues. CDR1 is ENHRY, CDR2 SYGVKD, per germline. Germline trimming cut 3 bases from V and 6 bases from J; bases unmatched to any gene: 3. The CDR3 bases are TGTGCCATCAGTGAACAGGGGGGTCATGGCTACACCTTC. It translates to CAISEQGGHGYTF.

The CDR3 here is CASSFPPSAEQFF. The CDR3 coding sequence is TGTGCCAGCAGCTTCCCTCCGAGTGCTGAGCAGTTCTTC. The V call is TRBV7-3, the J call TRBJ2-1; D ambiguous. Germline V gives CDR1 SGHTA, CDR2 FQGTGA. V gave up 3 bases and J gave up 9 bases, with 12 bases separating them. The CDR3 has 13 residues.

Here the CDR3 DNA reads TGTGCCTGGAGTGTAAGAGACAATGAGCAGTTCTTC. This translates into CAWSVRDNEQFF. The V and J genes are TRBV30 and TRBJ2-1, with D hard to call. V was trimmed by 0 bases and J by 5 bases, leaving 5 bases between them. CDR1 and CDR2 from the germline V gene are GTSNPN and SVGIG (reference sequence). The CDR3 runs 12 residues.

V and J are TRBV6-2 or TRBV6-3 and TRBJ2-7; TRBD1 might be the D (5 bases). Trimming left V 3 bases short and J 4 bases short, with 16 bases between. Germline CDR1 reads MNHEY; CDR2 reads SVGEGT. The CDR3 length is 15 residues. The CDR3 sequence is CASSYSLWGPYEQYV. CDR3 DNA: TGTGCCAGCAGTTATAGTCTTTGGGGCCCTTACGAGCAGTACGTC.